This T cell receptor (beta chain) derives from a study of CD8 T cells in Susac syndrome (dated by TCRdb to about 2019). Background on the whole study: Of the Susac syndrome patients who were sequenced, six had clinically active disease and roughly eight were in clinical remission. At the time of blood withdrawal, Susac syndrome patients were either therapy-naive, taking corticosteroids (with some also receiving IVIg), or on IVIg alone. The study used repertoire sequencing to test whether antigen drove CD8+ T cell activation and differentiation in Susac syndrome. CD8+ T cell repertoire clonality was compared between about a dozen healthy donors, roughly 14 Susac syndrome patients and about 15 multiple sclerosis patients. Overall results and qualifications from the work: Roughly 15 and five Susac-specific public clones were found in the total CD8+ and CD8+ TEMRA repertoires, respectively. The TCR sequencing and HLA analysis was acknowledged to have included a relatively small number of individuals. Susac syndrome CD8+ repertoires showed clonal expansion, highest in CD8+ TEMRA cells and greater in clinically active than remitting patients.

RNA was extracted using the RNeasy kit, and roughly 0.5 to 1 ug of the RNA was reverse transcribed with random hexamers. The immunoSEQ multiplex PCR assay, covering 54 Vbeta and 13 Jbeta segments, was used to amplify TCR beta CDR3 regions. PCR amplification bias was corrected using a synthetic template baseline for primer optimization and computational correction. From the authors' description of their analysis: Only productive sequences were kept, with reads annotated to V, D and J genes according to IMGT and analyzed in immunoSEQ Analyzer. To calculate clonality, Shannon entropy was normalized by log2 of the number of productive unique sequences and then subtracted from one. For each patient and control, public and private clones were evaluated within the 100 most prevalent clones. Clones were defined as Susac-specific if absent from the healthy and MS cohorts, from 1052 published viral clones and from other ImmuneACCESS disease sequences. TCRdb reran the public reads through fastp at Q25 and MiXCR, keeping productive beta chains. Every CDR3 protein is listed once, alongside the most common genes and DNA of its rows. The V and J calls here are based on TCRdb, not the publication. The sample includes under 110,000 distinct CDR3 sequences, with roughly 94% observed a single time. About 0.41% of the sample rests with the top ten.

This clonotype was seen a single time. No antigen is known for it. No base-level quality is on record; no much larger clone is a single base apart. A lone read gives weak evidence. V ends up 2 bases short and J 5 bases short, with an unmatched junction base count of 7. Looking up the germline V gene (reference sequence) yields CDR1 DFQATT and CDR2 SNEGSKA. The CDR3 starts with the cysteine, ends with the phenylalanine, and has 14 residues. Only the CDR3 DNA is retained, 42 bases long and in frame from the first base. Peripheral blood CD8+ and CD4+ T cells from healthy donors, Susac syndrome patients and multiple sclerosis patients were profiled using high-throughput TCR beta sequencing. Susac syndrome patients met recently defined diagnostic criteria for definite or probable disease. CD8+ TEMRA cells were enriched by FACS, while bulk CD8+ and CD4+ T cells were purified by magnetic negative isolation. Blood was drawn into EDTA tubes, processed within 24 hours, and PBMCs were isolated by density gradient centrifugation. PBMCs intended for TCR sequencing were frozen in liquid nitrogen and were later thawed in a 37 degrees C water bath. The sorted or isolated CD4+, CD8+ and CD8+ TEMRA cells reached a purity of at least 90%.

The clonotype was recovered from a human donor with Susac syndrome. The sample comprised CD8+ T cells from PBMCs. The rearrangement combines TRBV20-1 with TRBJ1-2; TRBD1 lines up with 8 middle nucleotides. The nucleotide sequence reads as follows: TGCAGTGCTAGACACGGACAGGGTCAATATGGCTACACCTTC. Translated, it reads CSARHGQGQYGYTF.